This TCR beta chain originates from a study of cytotoxic CD8 clonotypes in ibrutinib-treated CLL. Whole-study findings and limits: At the start, clonality exceeded age-matched healthy donors and followed circulating CD8+ T-cell counts.

CDR3 length: 14 amino acids. The germline CDR1 and CDR2 sequences are SGHRS and YFSETQ. V was clipped by 5 bases and J by 2 bases, with 8 bases between them. With respect to this clone: The antigen is undetermined.

TCRdb keeps only in-frame clones here, not all; method: immunoSEQ multiplex PCR. The table has about 150,000 clones, about three quarters seen once. The chain uses TRBV5-1 and TRBJ2-6; TRBD2 is a possible D gene (5 bases). The starting material was PBMCs, obtained after 24 months of ibrutinib treatment. This clonotype was obtained from a human donor with chronic lymphocytic leukemia. The CDR3 protein is CASREEAGANVLTF. DNA of the CDR3: TGCGCCAGCAGGGAGGAGGCTGGGGCCAACGTCCTGACTTTC. The variable domain in full, with the rest retrieved from reference TRBV5-1 and TRBJ2-6, is KAGVTQTPRYLIKTRGQQVTLSCSPISGHRSVSWYQQTPGQGLQFLFEYFSETQRNKGNFPGRFSGRQFSNSRSEMNVSTLELGDSALYLCASREEAGANVLTFGAGSRLTVL.